The 24 T cell receptor beta chains below all came from one sample that was sequenced in a study of monozygotic twins with inflammatory bowel disease. TCRdb reworked the 5' RACE reads into one entry per CDR3 protein, no DNA. This sample's table has approximately 340,000 distinct CDR3 sequences. Sequencing was done on a sample of blood. The receptor set was obtained from a human donor with ulcerative colitis or Crohn's disease, or a healthy co-twin of an affected twin (not recorded which).

The chain uses TRBV5-5 and TRBJ1-2; lacking DNA, the TRBD1 call made by TCRdb goes unchecked. The CDR3 totals 12 residues. From germline, CDR1 is SGHKS and CDR2 YYEKEE (reference sequence). The CDR3 loop reads CASSLTGEGYTF.

The genes are TRBV29-1 and TRBJ2-7; TCRdb's D call of TRBD1 is untestable without DNA. Per germline, CDR1 SQVTM and CDR2 ANQGSEA. The CDR3 loop spans 11 amino acids. The chain's CDR3 is CSVTQGYEQYF.

This rearrangement joins TRBV4-2 to TRBJ2-3. CDR3 length: 13 amino acids. The germline CDR1 and CDR2 sequences are LGHNA and YNFKEQ. CDR3 sequence reads: CASSHAEKDTQYF.

The chain carries TRBV5-1 and TRBJ1-1; without DNA, the TCRdb call of TRBD1 cannot be checked. Per the germline V gene, CDR1 is SGHRS and CDR2 is YFSETQ. CDR3 length: 14 amino acids. This CDR3 reads CASSSAGRGTEAFF. The full variable domain, its missing parts supplied by reference TRBV5-1 and TRBJ1-1, is KAGVTQTPRYLIKTRGQQVTLSCSPISGHRSVSWYQQTPGQGLQFLFEYFSETQRNKGNFPGRFSGRQFSNSRSEMNVSTLELGDSALYLCASSSAGRGTEAFFGQGTRLTVV.

J is TRBJ2-2 and V is TRBV7-2; TCRdb lists TRBD1, though no DNA is available to test this call. The length of the CDR3 is 15 residues. Germline V gene lookup returns CDR1 SGHTA and CDR2 FQGNSA. The CDR3 sequence is CASIIDGGRTGELFF.

The chain joins TRBV6-2 or TRBV6-3 to TRBJ2-2. Germline V gives CDR1 MNHEY, CDR2 SVGEGT. This CDR3 contains 12 residues. CDR3 in amino acids: CASRYSTGELFF.

This chain links TRBV27 with TRBJ2-2; without DNA, the TCRdb call of TRBD2 cannot be checked. Germline V gene data show CDR1 as MNHEY and CDR2 as SMNVEV (reference sequence). This CDR3 spans 17 amino acids. CDR3 in amino acids: CASSPLSVAGGTGELFF.

V gene TRBV5-5 combines with J gene TRBJ1-6. Germline CDR1 reads SGHKS; CDR2 reads YYEKEE (reference sequence). CDR3 length: 16 residues. The CDR3 spells CASSRDHSSYNSPLHF.

CDR3 in amino acids: CASSLGLAGAEQFF. The J gene is TRBJ2-1, the V gene TRBV5-4; no DNA is available, so the TRBD2 call from TCRdb remains unchecked. CDR1 and CDR2 from the germline V gene are SGHNT and YYREEE (reference sequence). The CDR3 consists of 14 residues.

The rearrangement uses TRBV21-1 and TRBJ2-7; TCRdb proposes TRBD2, but this gene call is untestable without DNA. TRBV21-1 constitutes a pseudogene. The length of the CDR3 is 15 residues. The CDR3 protein is CASSKSRRDGDEQYF.

The chain links TRBV7-2 to TRBJ2-7; TCRdb returns TRBD1, unconfirmable since there is no DNA. Germline assignment: CDR1 SGHTA and CDR2 FQGNSA. The CDR3 is 16 residues long. The CDR3 region is CASSPDRQGKTYEQYF. The full variable domain, rest sourced from reference TRBV7-2 and TRBJ2-7, is GAGVSQSPSNKVTEKGKDVELRCDPISGHTALYWYRQSLGQGLEFLIYFQGNSAPDKSGLPSDRFSAERTGGSVSTLTIQRTQQEDSAVYLCASSPDRQGKTYEQYFGPGTRLTVT.

The chain couples TRBV20-1 to TRBJ2-1. The V gene's germline CDR1 is DFQATT and CDR2 SNEGSKA (reference sequence). This CDR3 comprises 14 residues. The CDR3 here is CSARVASAYNEQFF.

The chain has TRBV19 and TRBJ2-7. The CDR3 loop spans 13 amino acids. From germline, CDR1 is LNHDA and CDR2 SQIVND (reference sequence). The chain's CDR3 is CASSISTTYEQYF.

The rearrangement links TRBV15 to TRBJ2-3; with no DNA, the TCRdb D assignment of TRBD2 cannot be verified. The CDR3 loop spans 20 amino acids. CDR1 LNHNV and CDR2 YYDKDF come from the germline V gene (reference sequence). CDR3: CATSREGWAGGHLITDTQYF.

V is TRBV6-5 and J is TRBJ2-4; TCRdb outputs TRBD2, but without DNA this stays unchecked. The CDR3 extends over 18 amino acids. From germline, CDR1 is MNHEY and CDR2 SVGAGI. The CDR3: CASSYSSGRVGAKNIQYF.

The chain combines TRBV20-1 with TRBJ2-1; the D gene TCRdb calls, TRBD2, cannot be checked with no DNA. Looked up from germline, CDR1 is DFQATT and CDR2 is SNEGSKA (reference sequence). The CDR3 sequence is 14 residues long. The CDR3 loop reads CSARDPTSVAEQFF.

The chain couples TRBV29-1 to TRBJ1-2. Germline loops: CDR1 SQVTM, CDR2 ANQGSEA. The CDR3 sequence is 14 residues long. CDR3 in amino acids: CSVEDQESAGGYTF.

This rearrangement joins TRBV28 to TRBJ2-5; TCRdb proposes TRBD2, but this gene call is untestable without DNA. This CDR3 spans 17 amino acids. CDR1 and CDR2 from the germline V gene are MDHEN and SYDVKM. The CDR3 here is CASSLRQTSGSKETQYF.

The chain has TRBV6-1 and TRBJ2-6. The length of the CDR3 is 19 residues. Germline V CDR1 and CDR2: MNHNS, SASEGT. The CDR3 sequence is CASSEVWVLTTTGANVLTF.

This chain links TRBV5-1 with TRBJ2-5; the TCRdb call, TRBD2, lacks DNA for checking. The CDR3 sequence is 13 residues long. Per the germline V gene, CDR1 is SGHRS and CDR2 is YFSETQ. The CDR3 region is CASNTGAEETQYF.

The rearrangement links TRBV20-1 to TRBJ1-1; the TRBD1 assignment by TCRdb is unverifiable without DNA. The CDR3 is made up of 14 amino acids. Germline V gene sequence: CDR1 DFQATT, CDR2 SNEGSKA (reference sequence). This CDR3 is CSAARQGGGTEAFF.

The chain employs TRBV27 and TRBJ1-3; the TRBD1 assignment by TCRdb is unverifiable without DNA. The CDR3 loop spans 16 amino acids. Germline V gives CDR1 MNHEY, CDR2 SMNVEV (reference sequence). The CDR3 loop reads CASSPLGPILGNTIYF.

The rearrangement links TRBV4-1 to TRBJ2-7. CDR1 and CDR2 from the germline V gene are MGHRA and YSYEKL. CDR3 length equals 13 residues. Here the CDR3 reads CASSPWEGYEQYF.

The chain links TRBV24-1 to TRBJ2-3; the TCRdb call, TRBD1, lacks DNA for checking. The CDR3 is made up of 18 amino acids. Germline CDR1 KGHDR, CDR2 SFDVKD. The CDR3 here is CATSDYGTGKTAGYTQYF.